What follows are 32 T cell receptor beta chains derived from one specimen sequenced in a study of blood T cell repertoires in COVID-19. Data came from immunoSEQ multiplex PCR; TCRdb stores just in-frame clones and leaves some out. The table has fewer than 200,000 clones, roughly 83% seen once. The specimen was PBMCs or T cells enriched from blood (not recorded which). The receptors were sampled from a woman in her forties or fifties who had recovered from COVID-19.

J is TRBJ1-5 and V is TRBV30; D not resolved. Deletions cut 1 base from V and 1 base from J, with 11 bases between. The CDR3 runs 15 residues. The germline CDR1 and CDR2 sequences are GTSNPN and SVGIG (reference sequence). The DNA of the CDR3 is TGTGCCTGGAGTGGACGGGGAACCAGCAATCAGCCCCAGCATTTT. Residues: CAWSGRGTSNQPQHF.

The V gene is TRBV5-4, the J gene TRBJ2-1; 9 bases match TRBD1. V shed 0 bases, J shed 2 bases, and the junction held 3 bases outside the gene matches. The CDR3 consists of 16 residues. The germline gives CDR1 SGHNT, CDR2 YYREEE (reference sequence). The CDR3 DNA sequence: TGTGCCAGCAGCTTGGGGGGACAGGGCACCTACAATGAGCAGTTCTTC. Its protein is CASSLGGQGTYNEQFF. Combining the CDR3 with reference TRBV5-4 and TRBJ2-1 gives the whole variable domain ETGVTQSPTHLIKTRGQQVTLRCSSQSGHNTVSWYQQALGQGPQFIFQYYREEENGRGNFPPRFSGLQFPNYSSELNVNALELDDSALYLCASSLGGQGTYNEQFFGPGTRLTVL.

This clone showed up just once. The CDR3 coding sequence is TGTGCCAGCAGCTTGACTAGCGGAATTTACAATGAGCAGTTCTTC. Translation gives CASSLTSGIYNEQFF. This chain links TRBV5-4 with TRBJ2-1; TRBD2 matches 8 bases. Per germline, CDR1 SGHNT and CDR2 YYREEE (reference sequence). The CDR3 runs 15 residues. J lost 4 bases, V lost 1 base, and 4 bases had no gene match.

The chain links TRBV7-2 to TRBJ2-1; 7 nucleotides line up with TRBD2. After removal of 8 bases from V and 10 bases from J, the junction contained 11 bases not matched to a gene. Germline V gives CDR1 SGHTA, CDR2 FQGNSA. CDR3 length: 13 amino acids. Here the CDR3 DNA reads TGTGCCAGCTCTGCGGGAGTGTTAAGGGAGCAGTTCTTC. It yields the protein CASSAGVLREQFF.

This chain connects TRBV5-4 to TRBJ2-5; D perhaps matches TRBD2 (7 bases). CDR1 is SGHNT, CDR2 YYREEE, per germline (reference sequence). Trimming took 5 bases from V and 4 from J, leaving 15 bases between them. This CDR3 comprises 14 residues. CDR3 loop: CASSFQGGGETQYF. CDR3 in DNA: TGTGCCAGCAGTTTCCAAGGGGGGGGAGAGACCCAGTACTTC.

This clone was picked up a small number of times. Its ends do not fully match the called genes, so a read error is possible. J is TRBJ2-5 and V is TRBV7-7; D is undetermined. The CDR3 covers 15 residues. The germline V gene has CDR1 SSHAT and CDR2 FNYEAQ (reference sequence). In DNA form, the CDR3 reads TGTGCTAGCAGCTTAAATTCCGGGTACCAAGAGACCCAGTACTTC. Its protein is CASSLNSGYQETQYF.

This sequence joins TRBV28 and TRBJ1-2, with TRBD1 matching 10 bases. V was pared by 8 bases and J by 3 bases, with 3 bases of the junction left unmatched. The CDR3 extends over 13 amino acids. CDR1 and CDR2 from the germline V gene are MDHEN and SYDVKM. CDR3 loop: CASDRGHDYGYTF. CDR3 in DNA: TGTGCCAGCGACAGGGGGCACGACTATGGCTACACCTTC.

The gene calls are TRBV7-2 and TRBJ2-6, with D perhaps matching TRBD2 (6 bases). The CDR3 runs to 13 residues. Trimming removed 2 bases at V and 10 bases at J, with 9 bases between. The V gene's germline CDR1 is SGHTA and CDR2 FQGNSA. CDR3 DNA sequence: TGTGCCAGCAGCTTAAGGGAGGCTAACGTCCTGACTTTC. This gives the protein CASSLREANVLTF.

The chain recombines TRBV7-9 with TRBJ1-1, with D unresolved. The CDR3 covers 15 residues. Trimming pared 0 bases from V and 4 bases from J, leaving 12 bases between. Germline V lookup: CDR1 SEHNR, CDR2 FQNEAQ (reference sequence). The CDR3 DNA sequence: TGTGCCAGCAGCTTAGCGGTCTTAAGAGGCACTGAAGCTTTCTTT. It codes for CASSLAVLRGTEAFF. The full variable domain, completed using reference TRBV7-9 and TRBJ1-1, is DTGVSQNPRHKITKRGQNVTFRCDPISEHNRLYWYRQTLGQGPEFLTYFQNEAQLEKSRLLSDRFSAERPKGSFSTLEIQRTEQGDSAMYLCASSLAVLRGTEAFFGQGTRLTVV.

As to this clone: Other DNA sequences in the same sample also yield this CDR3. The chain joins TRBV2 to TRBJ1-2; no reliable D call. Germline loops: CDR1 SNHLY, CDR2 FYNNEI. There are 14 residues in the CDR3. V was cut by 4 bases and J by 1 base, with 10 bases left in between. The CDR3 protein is CASSAVRSNYGYTF. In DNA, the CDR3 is TGTGCCAGCAGTGCTGTTAGGAGTAACTATGGCTACACCTTC.

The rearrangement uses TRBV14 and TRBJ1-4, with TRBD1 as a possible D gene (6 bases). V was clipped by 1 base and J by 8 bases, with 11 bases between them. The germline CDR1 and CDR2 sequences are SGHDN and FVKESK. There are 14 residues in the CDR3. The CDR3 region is CASSQARGFEKLFF. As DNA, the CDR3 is TGTGCCAGCAGCCAAGCCAGGGGATTCGAAAAACTGTTTTTT. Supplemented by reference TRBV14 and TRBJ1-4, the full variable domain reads EAGVTQFPSHSVIEKGQTVTLRCDPISGHDNLYWYRRVMGKEIKFLLHFVKESKQDESGMPNNRFLAERTGGTYSTLKVQPAELEDSGVYFCASSQARGFEKLFFGSGTQLSVL.

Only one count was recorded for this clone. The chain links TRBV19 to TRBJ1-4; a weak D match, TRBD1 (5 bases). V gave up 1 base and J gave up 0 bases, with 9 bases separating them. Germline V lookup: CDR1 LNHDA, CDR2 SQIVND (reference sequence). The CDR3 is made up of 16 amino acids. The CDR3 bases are TGTGCCAGTAGTATAGTCAGCAGGGCAACTAATGAAAAACTGTTTTTT. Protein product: CASSIVSRATNEKLFF.

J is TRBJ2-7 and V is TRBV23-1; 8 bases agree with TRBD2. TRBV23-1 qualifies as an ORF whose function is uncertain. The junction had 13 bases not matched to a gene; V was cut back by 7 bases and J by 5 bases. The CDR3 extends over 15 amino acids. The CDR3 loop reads CASILTGSGNHEQYV. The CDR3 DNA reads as TGCGCCAGCATCCTCACGGGTAGCGGGAACCACGAGCAGTACGTC.

The DNA of the CDR3 is TGTGCCAGCAGCTTAAGCGGGTATCTTAGCAATCAGCCCCAGCATTTT. It encodes CASSLSGYLSNQPQHF. J is TRBJ1-5 and V is TRBV7-8; D not resolved. CDR1 and CDR2 from the germline V gene are SGHVS and FQNEAQ. The CDR3 totals 16 residues. The ends were cut back, 2 bases at V and 0 bases at J, with 11 bases in the middle.

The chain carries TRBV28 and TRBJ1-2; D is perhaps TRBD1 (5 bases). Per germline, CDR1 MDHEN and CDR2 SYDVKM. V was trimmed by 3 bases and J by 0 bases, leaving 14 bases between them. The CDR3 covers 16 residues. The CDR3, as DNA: TGTGCCAGCAGTTTGGAGGGGCCAATTACTAACTATGGCTACACCTTC. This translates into CASSLEGPITNYGYTF.

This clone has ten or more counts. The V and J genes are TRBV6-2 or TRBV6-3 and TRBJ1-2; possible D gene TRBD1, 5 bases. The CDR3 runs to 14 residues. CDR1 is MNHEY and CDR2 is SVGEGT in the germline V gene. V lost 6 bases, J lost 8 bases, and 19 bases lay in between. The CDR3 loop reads CASSLGDSVAGYTF. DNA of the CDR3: TGTGCCAGCAGCCTCGGGGACTCCGTGGCGGGCTACACCTTC.

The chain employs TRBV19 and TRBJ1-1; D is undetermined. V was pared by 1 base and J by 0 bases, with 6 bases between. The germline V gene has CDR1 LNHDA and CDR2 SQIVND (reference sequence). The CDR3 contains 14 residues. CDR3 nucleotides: TGTGCCAGTAGTATAGGGCAGATGAACACTGAAGCTTTCTTT. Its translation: CASSIGQMNTEAFF.

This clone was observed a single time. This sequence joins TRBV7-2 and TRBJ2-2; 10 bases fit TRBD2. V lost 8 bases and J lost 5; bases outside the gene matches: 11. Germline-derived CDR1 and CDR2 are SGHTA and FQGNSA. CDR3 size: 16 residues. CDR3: CASGRTELAGTGELFF. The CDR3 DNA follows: TGTGCCAGCGGCCGGACGGAACTAGCGGGAACCGGGGAGCTGTTTTTT.

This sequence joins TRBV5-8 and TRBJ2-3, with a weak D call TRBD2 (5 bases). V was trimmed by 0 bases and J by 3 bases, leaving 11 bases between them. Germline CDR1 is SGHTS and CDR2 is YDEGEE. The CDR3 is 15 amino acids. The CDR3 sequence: CASSLAGIATDTQYF. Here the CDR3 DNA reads TGTGCCAGCAGCTTGGCCGGGATAGCAACAGATACGCAGTATTTT.

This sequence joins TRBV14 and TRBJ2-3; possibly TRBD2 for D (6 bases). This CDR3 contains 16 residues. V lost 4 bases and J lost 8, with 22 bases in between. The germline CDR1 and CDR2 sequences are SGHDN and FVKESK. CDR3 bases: TGTGCCAGCAGCCCCTACCGTCTCCGACTAGGGTTTACGCAGTATTTT. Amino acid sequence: CASSPYRLRLGFTQYF.

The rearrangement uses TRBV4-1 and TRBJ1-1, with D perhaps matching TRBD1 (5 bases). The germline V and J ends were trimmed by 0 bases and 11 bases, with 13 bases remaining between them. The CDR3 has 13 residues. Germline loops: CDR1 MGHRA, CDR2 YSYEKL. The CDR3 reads CASSQDTGKGAFF. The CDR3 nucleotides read TGCGCCAGCAGCCAAGACACAGGAAAAGGGGCTTTCTTT.

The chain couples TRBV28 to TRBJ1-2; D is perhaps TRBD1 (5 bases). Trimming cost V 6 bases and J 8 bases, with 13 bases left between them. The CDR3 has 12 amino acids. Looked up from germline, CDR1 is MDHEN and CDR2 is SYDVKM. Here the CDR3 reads CASRAGGVGYTF. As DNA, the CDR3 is TGTGCCAGCAGAGCCGGGGGGGTCGGCTACACCTTC.

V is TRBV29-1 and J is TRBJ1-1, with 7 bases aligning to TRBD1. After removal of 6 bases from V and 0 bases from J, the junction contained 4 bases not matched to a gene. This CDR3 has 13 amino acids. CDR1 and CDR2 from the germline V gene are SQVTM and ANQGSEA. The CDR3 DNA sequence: TGCAGCGTGGGACAGCTAATGAACACTGAAGCTTTCTTT. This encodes CSVGQLMNTEAFF.

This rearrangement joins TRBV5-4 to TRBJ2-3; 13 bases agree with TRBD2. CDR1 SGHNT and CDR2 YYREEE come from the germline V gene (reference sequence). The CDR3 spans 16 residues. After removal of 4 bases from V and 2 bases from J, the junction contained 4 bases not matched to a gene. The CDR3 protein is CASSRTSGGTTDTQYF. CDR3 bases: TGTGCCAGCAGCCGGACTAGCGGGGGTACCACAGATACGCAGTATTTT.

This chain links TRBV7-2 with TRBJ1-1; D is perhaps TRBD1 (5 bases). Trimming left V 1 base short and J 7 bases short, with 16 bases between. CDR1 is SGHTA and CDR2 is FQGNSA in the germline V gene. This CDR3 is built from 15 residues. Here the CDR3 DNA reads TGTGCCAGCAGCTTAGGGTCAGGGCCTTACAGTGAAGCTTTCTTT. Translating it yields CASSLGSGPYSEAFF.

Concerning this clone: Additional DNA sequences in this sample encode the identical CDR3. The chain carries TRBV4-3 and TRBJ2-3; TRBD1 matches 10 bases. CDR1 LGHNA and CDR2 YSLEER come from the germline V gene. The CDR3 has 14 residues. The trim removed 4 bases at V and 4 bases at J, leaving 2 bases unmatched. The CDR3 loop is CASSPGQGADTQYF. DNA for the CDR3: TGCGCCAGCAGCCCCGGACAGGGGGCAGATACGCAGTATTTT.

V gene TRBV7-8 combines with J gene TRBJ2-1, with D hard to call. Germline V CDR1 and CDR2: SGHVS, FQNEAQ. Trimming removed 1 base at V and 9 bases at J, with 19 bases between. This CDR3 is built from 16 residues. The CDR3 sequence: CASSLGSPTSRSEQFF. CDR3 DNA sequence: TGTGCCAGCAGCTTAGGATCCCCGACAAGTCGAAGTGAGCAGTTCTTC. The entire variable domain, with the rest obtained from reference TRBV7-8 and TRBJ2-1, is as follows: GAGVSQSPRYKVAKRGQDVALRCDPISGHVSLFWYQQALGQGPEFLTYFQNEAQLDKSGLPSDRFFAERPEGSVSTLKIQRTQQEDSAVYLCASSLGSPTSRSEQFFGPGTRLTVL.

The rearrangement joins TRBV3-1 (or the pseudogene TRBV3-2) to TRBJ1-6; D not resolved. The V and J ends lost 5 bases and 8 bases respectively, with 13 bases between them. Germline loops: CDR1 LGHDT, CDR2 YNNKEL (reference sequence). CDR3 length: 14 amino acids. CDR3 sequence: CASSSRIFDSPLHF. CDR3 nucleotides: TGTGCCAGCAGCTCCAGGATTTTCGATTCACCCCTCCACTTT.

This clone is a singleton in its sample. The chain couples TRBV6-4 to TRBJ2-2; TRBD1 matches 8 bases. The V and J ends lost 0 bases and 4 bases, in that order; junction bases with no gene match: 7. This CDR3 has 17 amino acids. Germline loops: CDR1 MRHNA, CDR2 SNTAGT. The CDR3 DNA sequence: TGTGCCAGCAGTGACTCTGCAGGGGGCGACGCCACCGGGGAGCTGTTTTTT. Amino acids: CASSDSAGGDATGELFF.

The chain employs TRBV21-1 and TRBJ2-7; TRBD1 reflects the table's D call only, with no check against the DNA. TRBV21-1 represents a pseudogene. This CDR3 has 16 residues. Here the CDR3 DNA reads TGTGCCAGCAGCAAAGCGTCGACAGGGCCTTCCTACGAGCAGTACGTC. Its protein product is CASSKASTGPSYEQYV.

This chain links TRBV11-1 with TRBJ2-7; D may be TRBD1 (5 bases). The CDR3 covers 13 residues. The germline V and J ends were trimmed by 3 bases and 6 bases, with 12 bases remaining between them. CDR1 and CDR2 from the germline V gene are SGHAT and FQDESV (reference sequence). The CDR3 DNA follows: TGTGCCAGCAGCTTGGATGGGGCCCGCGAGCAGTACGTC. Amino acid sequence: CASSLDGAREQYV.

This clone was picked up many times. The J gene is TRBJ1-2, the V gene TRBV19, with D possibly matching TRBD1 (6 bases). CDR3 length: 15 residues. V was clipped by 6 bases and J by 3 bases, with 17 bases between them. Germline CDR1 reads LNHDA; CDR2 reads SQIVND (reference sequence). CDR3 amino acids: CASRDRPGVHYGYTF. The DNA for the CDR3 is TGTGCCAGTAGGGATAGACCAGGGGTACACTATGGCTACACCTTC.